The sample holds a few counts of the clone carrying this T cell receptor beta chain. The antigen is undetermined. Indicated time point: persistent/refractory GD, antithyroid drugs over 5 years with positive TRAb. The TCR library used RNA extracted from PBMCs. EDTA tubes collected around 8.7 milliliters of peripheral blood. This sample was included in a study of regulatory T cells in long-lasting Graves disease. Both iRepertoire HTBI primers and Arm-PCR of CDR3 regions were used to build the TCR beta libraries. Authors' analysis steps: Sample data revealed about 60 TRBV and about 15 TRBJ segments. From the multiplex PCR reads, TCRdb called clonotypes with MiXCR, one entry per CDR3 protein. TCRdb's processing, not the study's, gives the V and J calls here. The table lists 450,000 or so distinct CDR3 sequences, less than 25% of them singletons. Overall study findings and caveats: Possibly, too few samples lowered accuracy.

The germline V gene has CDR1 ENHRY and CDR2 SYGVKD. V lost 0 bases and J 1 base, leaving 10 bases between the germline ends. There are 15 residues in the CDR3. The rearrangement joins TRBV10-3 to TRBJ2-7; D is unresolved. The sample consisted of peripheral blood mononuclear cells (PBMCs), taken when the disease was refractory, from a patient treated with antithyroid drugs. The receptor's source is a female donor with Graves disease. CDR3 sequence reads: CAISESRGGSYEQYF. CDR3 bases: TGTGCCATCAGTGAGTCTCGCGGCGGTTCCTACGAGCAGTACTTC.